This T cell receptor beta chain is drawn from a study of CD8+ T cells in alopecia areata. RNA was extracted and reverse transcribed into cDNA as the sequencing template. Generated by immunoSEQ multiplex PCR, the TCRdb table keeps only in-frame clones and is missing some. Of under 350,000 clones listed, roughly 60% are singletons. Stated treatment: oral pan-JAK inhibitor, 5-10 mg twice daily. The CDR3 extends over 13 amino acids. Germline V gives CDR1 ENHRY, CDR2 SYGVKD. Trimming cost V 0 bases and J 5 bases, with 7 bases left between them. This clone was picked up a small number of times. The sample was CD4+ T cells sorted from blood, taken at week 24, from a patient treated with tofacitinib. The origin of this receptor is a human donor with alopecia areata. The V call is TRBV10-3, the J call TRBJ2-5; D remains unclear. CDR3 sequence reads: CAISESKGETQYF. The CDR3 bases are TGTGCCATCAGTGAGTCGAAAGGGGAGACCCAGTACTTC.